This is a list of T cell receptor beta chains from one sample in a study of OX40 agonist ivuxolimab in advanced cancers. Using immunoSEQ multiplex PCR, the repertoire was profiled, and TCRdb retains in-frame clones only, with some absent. The sample has 25,000 to 35,000 clones, 75% to 90% seen once; the top ten hold 25% to 35%. The sequences come from CD4+ or CD8+ T cells sorted from blood, collected in a trial of the OX40 agonist ivuxolimab. Receptors were obtained from an adult with an advanced solid tumor such as melanoma, head and neck, liver or kidney cancer. Each CDR3 is given with its conserved first and last residue. D genes are given only for firm matches. Clone size appears in some rows only: once, few, many, or a class for an expanded clone.

D,size,length,V,J,CDR3,DNA
-,-,16,TRBV4-1,TRBJ1-5,CASSQDLLQPHQPQHF,TGCGCCAGCAGCCAAGATCTTTTACAGCCTCATCAGCCCCAGCATTTT
-,-,16,TRBV7-9,TRBJ1-3,CASSTDQGFAGNTIYF,TGTGCCAGCAGCACCGATCAGGGTTTCGCTGGAAACACCATATATTTT
TRBD2,-,15,TRBV28,TRBJ2-7,CASSLWASGSYEQYF,TGTGCCAGCAGTTTATGGGCTAGCGGGAGCTACGAGCAGTACTTC
TRBD2,-,16,TRBV14,TRBJ2-5,CASSQDPDGGEETQYF,TGTGCCAGCAGCCAAGATCCGGACGGGGGGGAAGAGACCCAGTACTTC
-,once,14,TRBV2,TRBJ2-7,CASSLTSGVYEQYF,TGTGCCAGCAGTCTGACATCAGGGGTCTACGAGCAGTACTTC
-,-,15,TRBV7-9,TRBJ2-2,CASSLLAWNTGELFF,TGTGCCAGCAGCTTATTGGCGTGGAACACCGGGGAGCTGTTTTTT
TRBD2,-,15,TRBV5-5,TRBJ2-5,CASSGSAGGGETQYF,TGTGCCAGCAGCGGTAGTGCGGGAGGGGGAGAGACCCAGTACTTC
TRBD2,-,19,TRBV28,TRBJ2-3,CASSFVGELGRVLLDTQYF,TGTGCCAGCAGTTTCGTGGGTGAATTGGGGAGGGTTCTTCTGGATACGCAGTATTTT
-,-,13,TRBV10-1,TRBJ2-1,CASSLGQYNEQFF,TGCGCCAGCAGTCTCGGACAGTACAATGAGCAGTTCTTC
TRBD1,-,14,TRBV28,TRBJ1-4,CASTRDSSNEKLFF,TGTGCCAGCACTAGGGACAGCTCAAATGAAAAACTGTTTTTT
TRBD1,-,16,TRBV7-9,TRBJ1-5,CASSSRTGPGNQPQHF,TGTGCCAGCAGCTCACGGACAGGGCCGGGCAATCAGCCCCAGCATTTT
TRBD1,few,14,TRBV7-9,TRBJ1-5,CASSSGQGWQPQHF,TGTGCCAGCAGCTCCGGACAGGGCTGGCAGCCCCAGCATTTT
TRBD2,-,14,TRBV7-8,TRBJ2-1,CASSPGLAGNEQFF,TGTGCCAGCAGCCCGGGACTAGCGGGAAATGAGCAGTTCTTC
-,once,14,TRBV19,TRBJ1-5,CASSIYTGNQPQHF,TGTGCCAGTAGTATATATACAGGGAATCAGCCCCAGCATTTT
-,-,14,TRBV27,TRBJ1-3,CASSLSRSGNTIYF,TGTGCCAGCAGTTTATCTCGCTCTGGAAACACCATATATTTT
-,-,11,TRBV6-5,TRBJ2-7,CASSYGGEQYF,TGTGCCAGCAGTTACGGTGGAGAGCAGTACTTC
-,-,15,TRBV9,TRBJ1-4,CASSPTGATNEKLFF,TGTGCCAGCAGCCCTACAGGAGCAACTAATGAAAAACTGTTTTTT
-,-,15,TRBV7-9,TRBJ2-5,CASTTSGWDQETQYF,TGTGCCAGCACCACATCTGGGTGGGATCAAGAGACCCAGTACTTC
-,few,15,TRBV4-1,TRBJ2-7,CASSQEDGSIYEQYF,TGCGCCAGCAGCCAAGAGGACGGGAGCATCTACGAGCAGTACTTC
-,-,13,TRBV30,TRBJ2-5,CAWSVGFQETQYF,TGTGCCTGGAGTGTAGGGTTCCAAGAGACCCAGTACTTC
-,-,13,TRBV19,TRBJ2-7,CASSTGTSYEQYF,TGTGCCAGTAGTACAGGGACCTCCTACGAGCAGTACTTC
-,-,18,TRBV7-2,TRBJ2-2,CASSLKGPLILNTGELFF,TGTGCCAGCAGCTTAAAGGGACCACTAATTTTGAACACCGGGGAGCTGTTTTTT
TRBD1,-,15,TRBV7-8,TRBJ1-2,CASSSAGQGHYGYTF,TGTGCCAGCAGCTCGGCGGGACAGGGGCACTATGGCTACACCTTC
-,-,14,TRBV7-3,TRBJ2-7,CASSLGPFSYEQYF,TGTGCCAGCAGCTTAGGACCATTCTCCTACGAGCAGTACTTC
TRBD1,-,15,TRBV10-2,TRBJ2-3,CASGRTGEGTDTQYF,TGCGCCAGCGGTCGGACAGGGGAAGGGACAGATACGCAGTATTTT
-,-,12,TRBV30,TRBJ1-2,CAWSHLNYGYTF,TGTGCCTGGAGCCACCTCAACTATGGCTACACCTTC
TRBD1,-,16,TRBV2,TRBJ1-5,CASSRLTGDSNQPQHF,TGTGCCAGCAGTCGTTTGACAGGGGACAGCAATCAGCCCCAGCATTTT
-,-,14,TRBV2,TRBJ2-7,CASSESHRTYEQYF,TGTGCCAGCAGTGAAAGTCACCGAACCTACGAGCAGTACTTC
-,-,12,TRBV10-2,TRBJ2-3,CASNQRADTQYF,TGCGCCAGCAACCAGAGGGCAGATACGCAGTATTTT
-,-,13,TRBV2,TRBJ2-4,CASSASPRNIQYF,TGTGCCAGCAGTGCGAGTCCCAGAAACATTCAGTACTTC
-,-,18,TRBV18,TRBJ2-6,CASSLVTGRLAGANVLTF,TGTGCCAGCTCACTCGTGACAGGGAGGTTAGCTGGGGCCAACGTCCTGACTTTC
-,-,14,TRBV21-1,TRBJ1-6,CASSRPRVNSPLHF,TGTGCCAGCAGCAGACCCAGGGTTAATTCACCCCTCCACTTT
-,-,15,TRBV7-9,TRBJ2-4,CASSDTDRAKNIQYF,TGTGCCAGCAGCGACACAGACAGGGCCAAAAACATTCAGTACTTC
-,-,14,TRBV7-9,TRBJ2-7,CASSLASGWYEQYF,TGTGCCAGCAGCTTAGCTTCAGGGTGGTACGAGCAGTACTTC
TRBD2,-,15,TRBV6-5,TRBJ2-2,CASSYISSGSGELFF,TGTGCCAGCAGTTACATTTCTAGCGGGTCCGGGGAGCTGTTTTTT
TRBD2,once,15,TRBV10-2,TRBJ2-5,CASSDILAGQETQYF,TGCGCCAGCAGTGACATACTAGCGGGACAGGAGACCCAGTACTTC
TRBD2,-,14,TRBV7-9,TRBJ2-7,CASSKSGTRYEQYF,TGTGCCAGCAGCAAAAGCGGGACCCGTTACGAGCAGTACTTC
TRBD1,few,15,TRBV5-1,TRBJ2-2,CASSPGTVSTGELFF,TGCGCCAGCAGCCCCGGGACAGTAAGCACCGGGGAGCTGTTTTTT
TRBD1,-,13,TRBV10-3,TRBJ2-7,CAIGTGGSYEQYF,TGTGCCATCGGGACAGGGGGTTCCTACGAGCAGTACTTC
-,-,13,TRBV9,TRBJ2-7,CASSGGAGYEQYF,TGTGCCAGCAGCGGGGGGGCCGGGTACGAGCAGTACTTC
-,-,16,TRBV27,TRBJ1-1,CASSPPGLGPNTEAFF,TGTGCCAGCAGTCCCCCGGGCCTTGGACCCAACACTGAAGCTTTCTTT
-,-,14,TRBV2,TRBJ1-5,CASRRLGANQPQHF,TGTGCCAGCAGGCGGTTAGGGGCAAATCAGCCCCAGCATTTT
TRBD2,-,15,TRBV28,TRBJ2-2,CASSTGRAHTGELFF,TGTGCCAGCAGTACCGGGAGGGCCCACACCGGGGAGCTGTTTTTT
-,-,16,TRBV9,TRBJ2-7,CASSTSPGEGSYEQYF,TGTGCCAGCAGCACGAGCCCAGGGGAGGGCTCCTACGAGCAGTACTTC
TRBD1,-,22,TRBV28,TRBJ2-3,CASSLGEGTEIEIRPITDTQYF,TGTGCCAGCAGTTTAGGAGAAGGGACAGAGATTGAGATAAGACCGATCACAGATACGCAGTATTTT
-,-,13,TRBV27,TRBJ2-7,CASSQGLAYEQYF,TGTGCCAGCAGTCAGGGGCTAGCCTACGAGCAGTACTTC
-,-,14,TRBV7-2,TRBJ1-6,CASSLYGDNSPLHF,TGTGCCAGCAGCTTATACGGGGACAATTCACCCCTCCACTTT
-,-,15,TRBV7-9,TRBJ2-2,CASSLLRGPTGELFF,TGTGCCAGCAGCTTATTGCGGGGGCCCACCGGGGAGCTGTTTTTT
-,few,15,TRBV7-6,TRBJ1-5,CASSLGYGSGQPQHF,TGTGCCAGCAGCTTAGGGTATGGGTCGGGTCAGCCCCAGCATTTT
TRBD2,-,15,TRBV2,TRBJ2-1,CASTSSGRGANEQFF,TGTGCCAGCACCTCTAGCGGGAGGGGGGCCAATGAGCAGTTCTTC
TRBD2,-,16,TRBV7-9,TRBJ2-3,CATRTVAGASTDTQYF,TGTGCCACCCGAACGGTAGCGGGGGCCTCCACAGATACGCAGTATTTT
-,-,12,TRBV6-5,TRBJ1-1,CASSYAADEAFF,TGTGCCAGCAGTTACGCGGCCGACGAAGCTTTCTTT
-,-,14,TRBV11-3,TRBJ2-2,CASSPSLGTGELFF,TGTGCCAGCAGCCCAAGCTTAGGGACAGGGGAGCTGTTTTTT
TRBD2,-,17,TRBV10-3,TRBJ2-1,CAISMTSGAKGYNEQFF,TGTGCCATCAGTATGACTAGCGGGGCAAAGGGCTACAATGAGCAGTTCTTC
TRBD1,-,17,TRBV11-1,TRBJ2-3,CASSFDSDRGRADTQYF,TGTGCCAGCAGCTTCGACTCGGACAGGGGGCGAGCAGATACGCAGTATTTT